The clone carrying this T cell receptor (beta chain) has just a few counts. As yet, its antigen is unknown. This CDR3 has 15 amino acids. Unmatched junction bases numbered 10, after V lost 6 bases and J lost 8 bases. Under the authors' procedure: The study's classifier, a distant-metastasis tool for papillary thyroid cancer, was built using CDR3 differences across clinicopathological groups. MiXCR re-clonotyped the PCR reads for TCRdb. The V and J calls come from TCRdb's annotation, not from the publication. The sample has roughly 20,000 clones; 36% are singletons. This entry comes from a study of metastatic and nonmetastatic thyroid tumors. In the study overall: For malignant and benign thyroid patients, tumor or nodule tissue and blood were the sources whose repertoires were compared.

General observations from the study: Reports indicated that malignant thyroid tumors showed significantly higher TCR beta diversity than benign nodules did, in blood and tumor.

The entire patient cohort was treatment-naive prior to thyroid surgery. The receptor was isolated from a female donor with papillary thyroid cancer or a benign thyroid nodule (not recorded which). Some clones in this sample may be carry-over from other donors' samples. The sequencing input was tumor tissue. This chain links TRBV12-3 or TRBV12-4 with TRBJ2-1, with TRBD2 matching 10 bases. This CDR3 is CASSPSSGSPHEQFF. The CDR3 DNA sequence: TGTGCCAGCAGCCCCTCTAGCGGGAGCCCCCATGAGCAGTTCTTC.